This T cell receptor (beta chain) appears in the sequencing data of a study of cytomegalovirus exposure and HLA in healthy donors. Study-wide points: Whilst most TCR sequences proved rare, a subset of public TCRs occurred across many donors. Confirmation was obtained in vitro that three CMV-associated chains are specific for CMV antigens. The study listed 150 to 200 cytomegalovirus-associated TCR beta chains.

The donors were members of the validation cohort, which comprised roughly 120 subjects and was separate from the first cohort of 730 or so subjects. The method was immunoSEQ multiplex PCR; TCRdb's version includes in-frame clones alone and lacks a portion of them. This sample has 120,000 or so clones, with approximately 90% found just once. Comment on this clone: Antigen: not known.

The CDR3 runs to 16 residues. V lost 2 bases, J lost 1 base, and 4 bases stayed unmatched. The germline gives CDR1 MNHNS, CDR2 SASEGT. The receptor comes from a woman aged 18-35 years in good health and CMV-seronegative. Sequencing was performed on PBMCs. The gene calls are TRBV6-1 and TRBJ2-2; 7 nucleotides line up with TRBD2. The DNA of the CDR3 is TGTGCCAGCAGTGAAAGACTAGCCCGGAACACCGGGGAGCTGTTTTTT. It is translated as CASSERLARNTGELFF.